This passage covers 17 T cell receptor beta chains from one sample sequenced in a study of blood T cell repertoires in COVID-19. The method was immunoSEQ multiplex PCR; TCRdb's version includes in-frame clones alone and lacks a portion of them. The sample contains about 180,000 clones, more than 70% of which appear only once. Sequencing input: PBMCs or T cells enriched from blood (not recorded which). The receptors were gathered from a man in his forties who had recovered from COVID-19.

The chain employs TRBV4-2 and TRBJ1-6; 11 bases match TRBD1. CDR3 size: 17 residues. V trimming: 1 base; J trimming: 6 bases; junction bases outside the gene matches: 5. Germline V lookup: CDR1 LGHNA, CDR2 YNFKEQ. For the CDR3, the DNA is TGTGCCAGCAGCCAAGGGGGACAGGGGGTGGGTAATTCACCCCTCCACTTT. Translating gives CASSQGGQGVGNSPLHF.

The genes are TRBV19 and TRBJ1-5, with a weak D call TRBD1 (5 bases). V lost 9 bases, J lost 6 bases, and 18 bases lay in between. CDR3 length equals 14 residues. Looked up from germline, CDR1 is LNHDA and CDR2 is SQIVND (reference sequence). CDR3 residues: CASQGLTVFQPQHF. The CDR3 coding sequence is TGTGCCAGCCAGGGACTAACCGTGTTTCAGCCCCAGCATTTT. The complete variable domain, with remaining parts taken from reference TRBV19 and TRBJ1-5, reads DGGITQSPKYLFRKEGQNVTLSCEQNLNHDAMYWYRQDPGQGLRLIYYSQIVNDFQKGDIAEGYSVSREKKESFPLTVTSAQKNPTAFYLCASQGLTVFQPQHFGDGTRLSIL.

This clone appeared a single time. This sequence joins TRBV14 and TRBJ1-2, with TRBD1 identical over 9 bases. Per germline, CDR1 SGHDN and CDR2 FVKESK. J lost 8 bases, V lost 1 base, and 5 bases had no gene match. This CDR3 region has 14 residues. The CDR3 protein is CASSQVGQGSGYTF. The CDR3 DNA reads TGTGCCAGCAGCCAAGTGGGACAGGGTTCAGGCTACACCTTC.

This clone was seen just once. This chain joins TRBV7-9 and TRBJ2-5, with D perhaps matching TRBD1 (6 bases). This CDR3 comprises 14 residues. Germline V lookup: CDR1 SEHNR, CDR2 FQNEAQ (reference sequence). The V end lost 5 bases, the J end lost 2 bases, and 12 bases lay between the germline ends. The CDR3 spells CASSDGQYQETQYF. CDR3 nucleotide sequence: TGTGCCAGCAGCGATGGACAGTATCAAGAGACCCAGTACTTC.

This chain uses TRBV24-1 with TRBJ2-3; 7 bases fit TRBD1. Germline CDR1 and CDR2: KGHDR and SFDVKD. The CDR3 sequence is 15 residues long. V lost 5 bases to trimming and J lost 4 bases; unmatched junction nucleotides: 8. The CDR3 is CATSVQGPLADTQYF. CDR3 DNA sequence: TGTGCCACCAGTGTACAGGGGCCGCTAGCAGATACGCAGTATTTT.

The V gene is TRBV6-5, the J gene TRBJ2-7; 7 positions match TRBD2. Germline-derived CDR1 and CDR2 are MNHEY and SVGAGI. V trimming: 10 bases; J trimming: 6 bases; junction bases outside the gene matches: 9. The CDR3 has 12 amino acids. CDR3 sequence: CATSGGSGEQYF. The CDR3 DNA sequence: TGTGCCACCTCGGGGGGATCGGGCGAGCAGTACTTC.

Written as DNA, the CDR3 is TGTGCCAGTAGTATAAACGGTTTGGGCTGGCAGTTCTTC. This encodes CASSINGLGWQFF. The chain joins TRBV19 to TRBJ2-1; D is unclear. This CDR3 is built from 13 residues. Trimming cost V 2 bases and J 12 bases, with 14 bases left between them. CDR1 LNHDA and CDR2 SQIVND come from the germline V gene (reference sequence).

The V call is TRBV29-1, the J call TRBJ1-2; 8 nucleotides match TRBD1. Germline lookup yields CDR1 SQVTM and CDR2 ANQGSEA. There are 16 residues in the CDR3. The V segment lost 7 bases and the J segment 0 bases; nucleotides outside the gene matches: 13. CDR3 sequence reads: CSANGDRGPANYGYTF. The CDR3 DNA reads as TGCAGCGCCAACGGCGACAGGGGCCCAGCTAACTATGGCTACACCTTC.

V is TRBV5-1 and J is TRBJ2-7; 9 nucleotides agree with TRBD1. From germline, CDR1 is SGHRS and CDR2 YFSETQ. This CDR3 has 15 amino acids. V shed 5 bases, J shed 3 bases, and the junction held 9 bases outside the gene matches. The CDR3 nucleotides read TGCGCCAGCAGGAGAACTGGACAGGGGTTCTACGAGCAGTACTTC. It yields the protein CASRRTGQGFYEQYF.

The rearrangement links TRBV28 to TRBJ2-4, with 7 bases lining up with TRBD1. The CDR3 has 16 amino acids. V lost 4 bases to trimming and J lost 1 base; unmatched junction nucleotides: 7. Germline lookup yields CDR1 MDHEN and CDR2 SYDVKM. The CDR3, as DNA: TGTGCCAGCAGTTCACAGGGGAAGGCGGCCAAAAACATTCAGTACTTC. Its protein product is CASSSQGKAAKNIQYF.

This rearrangement joins TRBV5-6 to TRBJ2-3; TRBD2 matches 11 bases. The V and J ends lost 1 base and 5 bases, in that order; junction bases with no gene match: 9. CDR3 length equals 17 residues. CDR1 and CDR2 (germline): SGHDT, YYEEEE. CDR3 amino acids: CASSLSGSGGAEDTQYF. Here the CDR3 DNA reads TGTGCCAGCAGCTTGAGTGGTAGCGGGGGGGCAGAAGATACGCAGTATTTT.

The chain carries TRBV6-5 and TRBJ2-7, with 9 bases lining up with TRBD2. The CDR3 is 12 residues long. The V segment lost 10 bases and the J segment 4 bases; nucleotides outside the gene matches: 5. Looked up from germline, CDR1 is MNHEY and CDR2 is SVGAGI. The CDR3 is CAIRLAGYEQYF. The DNA for the CDR3 is TGTGCCATCCGGCTAGCGGGGTACGAGCAGTACTTC.

The chain employs TRBV28 and TRBJ2-7; TRBD1 might be the D (6 bases). This CDR3 has 11 residues. V lost 6 bases, J lost 3 bases, and 6 bases lay in between. Germline lookup yields CDR1 MDHEN and CDR2 SYDVKM. The CDR3, as DNA: TGTGCCAGCAGGACAGGCTACGAGCAGTACTTC. It is translated as CASRTGYEQYF.

The chain carries TRBV28 and TRBJ1-1, with TRBD1 as a possible D gene (6 bases). Germline CDR1 is MDHEN and CDR2 is SYDVKM. V shed 5 bases and J shed 10 bases, with 17 bases lying between them. The CDR3 covers 13 residues. This CDR3 is CASSPLSTGPAFF. CDR3 sequence (DNA): TGTGCCAGCAGTCCTCTCTCTACAGGGCCAGCTTTCTTT.

The chain joins TRBV9 to TRBJ2-3; 11 bases are a match to TRBD2. This CDR3 comprises 16 residues. Germline assignment: CDR1 SGDLS and CDR2 YYNGEE. The J segment lost 4 bases and the V segment lost 3 bases, leaving 7 bases of the junction unmatched. CDR3 sequence reads: CASSDHSGGEADTQYF. The CDR3 DNA sequence: TGTGCCAGCAGCGACCATAGCGGGGGGGAAGCAGATACGCAGTATTTT.

Worth noting for this clone: The sample has other DNA sequences that encode this CDR3 too. V gene TRBV18 combines with J gene TRBJ2-7, with D tentatively TRBD1 (6 bases). Germline V gives CDR1 KGHSH, CDR2 LQKENI. The CDR3 runs 13 residues. V was trimmed by 3 bases and J by 2 bases, leaving 8 bases between them. The DNA for the CDR3 is TGTGCCAGCTCACCCGGACAGACCTACGAGCAGTACTTC. Translation gives CASSPGQTYEQYF.

About this clone itself: Other DNA sequences in the sample encode the same CDR3. The chain joins TRBV5-1 to TRBJ1-2, with 7 bases that match TRBD1. The CDR3 extends over 13 amino acids. Germline CDR1 SGHRS, CDR2 YFSETQ. The J segment lost 5 bases and the V segment lost 0 bases, leaving 1 base of the junction unmatched. CDR3 nucleotides: TGCGCCAGCAGCTTGGAACAGGGGTATGGCTACACCTTC. This gives the protein CASSLEQGYGYTF. The full variable domain, with the rest looked up from reference TRBV5-1 and TRBJ1-2, is KAGVTQTPRYLIKTRGQQVTLSCSPISGHRSVSWYQQTPGQGLQFLFEYFSETQRNKGNFPGRFSGRQFSNSRSEMNVSTLELGDSALYLCASSLEQGYGYTFGSGTRLTVV.